This T cell receptor beta chain was identified during a study of T cell repertoires in cytomegalovirus infection. Regarding the study as a whole: Cumulative frequency of public TCR beta families picked out carriers of CMV plus the relevant HLA.

Many counts were recorded for this clonotype. What it binds is unknown. Deletions cut 5 bases from V and 3 bases from J, with 17 bases between. CDR3 length: 15 residues. From germline, CDR1 is SGHVS and CDR2 FQNEAQ. Each CDR3 protein gets one entry after TCRdb re-called the reads with MiXCR. The sample consists of around 300,000 distinct CDR3 sequences, roughly 25% of them appearing once. Material for sequencing was PBMCs. The rearrangement joins TRBV7-8 to TRBJ2-7; the D gene is possibly TRBD2 (5 bases). The TCR was taken from a human donor in good health (CMV status not recorded). Some clones in this sample may be carry-over from other donors' samples. The chain's CDR3 is CASSGLNSRRYEQYF. The CDR3 coding sequence is TGTGCCAGCAGCGGACTCAACAGTAGACGCTACGAGCAGTACTTC.